These 14 T cell receptor beta chains were all obtained from the same sample, sequenced in a study of human T cells and chemical hapten exposure. TCRdb analysed the 5' RACE reads with MiXCR anew, one entry per CDR3 protein. The sample contains approximately 150,000 distinct CDR3 sequences, 3.5% to 5% of which appear only once. Extraction of total RNA was performed on unfractionated whole blood. The origin of the receptors is a female donor in good health.

This clonotype appeared many times. V usage is TRBV5-1 and J usage is TRBJ2-1, with 10 positions matching TRBD1. This CDR3 is built from 15 residues. Looked up from germline, CDR1 is SGHRS and CDR2 is YFSETQ. V lost 2 bases to trimming and J lost 5 bases; unmatched junction nucleotides: 4. The DNA for the CDR3 is TGCGCCAGCAGCTTTCTGGGACAGGGGAACAATGAGCAGTTCTTC. Protein product: CASSFLGQGNNEQFF. The full variable domain, rest sourced from reference TRBV5-1 and TRBJ2-1, is KAGVTQTPRYLIKTRGQQVTLSCSPISGHRSVSWYQQTPGQGLQFLFEYFSETQRNKGNFPGRFSGRQFSNSRSEMNVSTLELGDSALYLCASSFLGQGNNEQFFGPGTRLTVL.

The J gene is TRBJ1-4, the V gene TRBV6-2 or TRBV6-3, with 7 nucleotides matching TRBD1. CDR1 is MNHEY and CDR2 is SVGEGT in the germline V gene. The CDR3 runs to 17 residues. J was trimmed by 0 bases and V by 0 bases; bases with no gene match: 4. CDR3 sequence reads: CASSYSGTATTNEKLFF. The CDR3 DNA follows: TGTGCCAGCAGTTACTCTGGGACAGCTACAACTAATGAAAAACTGTTTTTT.

The sample holds many counts of this clonotype. This rearrangement joins TRBV12-3 or TRBV12-4 to TRBJ2-7; D gene unclear. This CDR3 region has 14 residues. V dropped 6 bases and J dropped 3 bases, with 15 bases sitting between them. This chain's CDR3 is CASRRNDNYYEQYF. The CDR3 nucleotides read TGTGCCAGCAGGAGAAACGACAACTACTACGAGCAGTACTTC.

This clonotype was observed at least ten times. Sequence at one end of the junction differs from germline and may be a read error. The chain links TRBV10-3 to TRBJ2-3; D unclear. This CDR3 comprises 12 residues. Germline loops: CDR1 ENHRY, CDR2 SYGVKD. CDR3 coding DNA: TGTGCCATCAGTGAGATCACATATACGCAGTATTTT. This translates into CAISEITYTQYF.

V and J are TRBV6-6 and TRBJ2-1, with D maybe TRBD2 (6 bases). CDR1 and CDR2 from the germline V gene are MNHNY and SVGAGI (reference sequence). The germline V and J ends were trimmed by 6 bases and 1 base, with 10 bases remaining between them. This CDR3 contains 14 residues. The CDR3: CASRRGLSYNEQFF. CDR3 coding DNA: TGTGCCAGCAGGCGGGGCCTTTCCTACAATGAGCAGTTCTTC.

Turning to this clonotype: Sequence at one end of the junction differs from germline and may be a read error. This chain connects TRBV7-2 to TRBJ2-3; D possibly uses TRBD1 or TRBD2 (5 bases each). Germline V gene lookup returns CDR1 SGHTA and CDR2 FQGNSA. This CDR3 region has 14 residues. The CDR3 protein is CASSYRSSTNTQYF. For the CDR3, the DNA is TGTGCCAGCAGTTACAGGTCTAGCACAAATACGCAGTATTTT.

The rearrangement links TRBV7-8 to TRBJ2-1; possible D gene TRBD1, 5 bases. This CDR3 region has 15 residues. CDR1 and CDR2 (germline): SGHVS, FQNEAQ. V was shortened by 7 bases and J by 0 bases, with 13 bases between the two germline ends. The CDR3 nucleotides are TGTGCCAGCACCCCCAAGACAGTCTCCTACAATGAGCAGTTCTTC. This gives the protein CASTPKTVSYNEQFF.

This clonotype was observed at least ten times. J is TRBJ1-3 and V is TRBV20-1; D is undetermined. Trimming took 3 bases from V and 6 from J, leaving 6 bases between them. Germline V lookup: CDR1 DFQATT, CDR2 SNEGSKA (reference sequence). This CDR3 region has 11 residues. DNA of the CDR3: TGCAGTGCTAGTGTTTTAAACACCATATATTTT. This codes for CSASVLNTIYF.

This clonotype was seen many times. The J gene is TRBJ1-5, the V gene TRBV6-1; tentatively, D is TRBD1 (6 bases). The CDR3 extends over 15 amino acids. V lost 4 bases and J 7 bases, leaving 17 bases between the germline ends. The germline V gene has CDR1 MNHNS and CDR2 SASEGT. The CDR3 DNA reads TGTGCCAGCAGTGTAGCCTGGGACACCTACCAGCCCCAGCATTTT. This encodes CASSVAWDTYQPQHF.

This clonotype was counted at least ten times. This chain links TRBV9 with TRBJ2-7; D tentatively reads TRBD1 or TRBD2 (5 bases each). The length of the CDR3 is 15 residues. V dropped 4 bases and J dropped 7 bases, with 21 bases sitting between them. Germline V gene sequence: CDR1 SGDLS, CDR2 YYNGEE. CDR3 coding DNA: TGTGCCAGCAGCCCCCAAGGGACGGTCCTTACGGAGCAGTACTTC. Its protein is CASSPQGTVLTEQYF.

This clonotype showed up many times. V is TRBV6-4 and J is TRBJ1-2; 7 nucleotides align to TRBD1. The CDR3 loop spans 13 amino acids. V dropped 3 bases and J dropped 5; count of bases not matched to a gene: 3. Germline lookup yields CDR1 MRHNA and CDR2 SNTAGT. As DNA, the CDR3 is TGTGCCAGCAGTGAGACAGGGAGTTATGGCTACACCTTC. Translating it yields CASSETGSYGYTF.

This clonotype was found many times. This sequence joins TRBV7-2 and TRBJ2-7; 7 nucleotides agree with TRBD2. The CDR3 spans 13 residues. V was pared by 1 base and J by 6 bases, with 3 bases of the junction left unmatched. The germline V gene encodes CDR1 SGHTA and CDR2 FQGNSA. The CDR3 DNA reads as TGTGCCAGCAGCTTAGAGCGGGAAGGCGAGCAGTACTTC. This sequence encodes CASSLEREGEQYF.

V gene TRBV5-1 combines with J gene TRBJ2-7; TRBD1 matches at 10 bases. With V trimmed by 4 bases and J by 5 bases, 6 bases remained unmatched. This CDR3 is built from 14 residues. Germline CDR1 SGHRS, CDR2 YFSETQ. CDR3 nucleotide sequence: TGCGCCAGCAGCGCGACCGGGACAGGGGACGAGCAGTACTTC. Amino acid sequence: CASSATGTGDEQYF.

This clonotype was seen many times. The V and J genes are TRBV7-9 and TRBJ2-7; 7 nucleotides line up with TRBD2. CDR1 is SEHNR, CDR2 FQNEAQ, per germline (reference sequence). V shed 2 bases and J 1 base; nucleotides not matched to a gene: 8. This CDR3 comprises 16 residues. DNA for the CDR3: TGTGCCAGCAGCTTATCCGGGAGGATTACTTCCTACGAGCAGTACTTC. Translating it yields CASSLSGRITSYEQYF.